Each of the 21 T cell receptor beta chains below was sequenced from the same sample in a study of blood T cell repertoires in COVID-19. TCRdb keeps only in-frame clones here, not all; method: immunoSEQ multiplex PCR. The data hold approximately 210,000 clones, with around 86% observed a single time. Sequenced input: PBMCs or T cells enriched from blood (not recorded which). All receptors derive from a man aged 25-45 years in a cohort exposed to, infected with or recovered from COVID-19 (not recorded which).

The chain combines TRBV10-1 with TRBJ1-5, with TRBD1 matching over 8 bases. The CDR3 has 14 amino acids. The V gene end was trimmed by 5 bases and the J gene end by 4 bases; junction bases not matched to a gene: 4. Germline CDR1 and CDR2: WNHNN and SYGVQD (reference sequence). CDR3 loop: CASSFRGQNQPQHF. The DNA for the CDR3 is TGCGCCAGCAGTTTCAGGGGGCAGAATCAGCCCCAGCATTTT.

CDR3 nucleotide sequence: TGTGCCAGCACCCCCTTCATGGGGGGGGGCAATCAGCCCCAGCATTTT. Translating gives CASTPFMGGGNQPQHF. V is TRBV28 and J is TRBJ1-5; D might be TRBD1 (5 bases). Trimming removed 7 bases from V and 2 bases from J, with 18 bases in between. CDR3 length equals 16 residues. Germline V gene sequence: CDR1 MDHEN, CDR2 SYDVKM.

This clone showed up many times. The chain employs TRBV7-6 and TRBJ1-2; D ambiguous. The CDR3 is 14 residues long. The V gene's germline CDR1 is SGHVS and CDR2 FNYEAQ. V lost 6 bases to trimming and J lost 7 bases, with 18 bases between them. The CDR3 loop is CASRRVAGKVGYTF. CDR3 sequence (DNA): TGTGCCAGCAGAAGAGTGGCGGGGAAGGTTGGCTACACCTTC.

This sequence joins TRBV25-1 and TRBJ2-3, with D possibly matching TRBD2 (6 bases). Germline V lookup: CDR1 MGHDK, CDR2 SYGVNS. The CDR3 consists of 14 residues. V lost 6 bases, J lost 2 bases, and 12 bases lay in between. The CDR3 sequence: CASSGGLYTDTQYF. CDR3 nucleotides: TGTGCCAGCAGCGGGGGACTTTACACAGATACGCAGTATTTT.

The genes are TRBV7-9 and TRBJ1-3; D not resolved. V lost 6 bases and J 4 bases, leaving 10 bases between the germline ends. The CDR3 sequence is 13 residues long. Germline CDR1 is SEHNR and CDR2 is FQNEAQ (reference sequence). The CDR3 DNA is TGTGCCAGCAGATCCGGGGAAGGAAACACCATATATTTT. Translated, it gives CASRSGEGNTIYF.

This chain joins TRBV28 and TRBJ2-3; D is possibly TRBD2 (5 bases). The CDR3 is 14 amino acids. Germline V gene data show CDR1 as MDHEN and CDR2 as SYDVKM. Trimming took off 7 bases at V and 2 bases at J, with 13 bases between the two ends. CDR3 region: CASTVDGITDTQYF. In nucleotides, the CDR3 is TGTGCCAGCACAGTGGACGGGATCACAGATACGCAGTATTTT.

The rearrangement uses TRBV5-1 and TRBJ2-6; a possible D gene is TRBD2 (6 bases). The CDR3 covers 14 residues. V was shortened by 3 bases and J by 3 bases, with 7 bases between the two germline ends. Germline V lookup: CDR1 SGHRS, CDR2 YFSETQ. The CDR3 spells CASSSSDGANVLTF. Here the CDR3 DNA reads TGCGCCAGCAGCTCTAGCGATGGGGCCAACGTCCTGACTTTC.

The genes are TRBV2 and TRBJ1-4; 8 nucleotides align to TRBD1. Unmatched junction bases numbered 7, after V lost 6 bases and J lost 4 bases. Germline CDR1 reads SNHLY; CDR2 reads FYNNEI. The CDR3 length is 15 residues. The DNA for the CDR3 is TGTGCCAGCAGAGACAGGGGCCCAATTAATGAAAAACTGTTTTTT. The encoded protein is CASRDRGPINEKLFF. The full variable domain, completed using reference TRBV2 and TRBJ1-4, is EPEVTQTPSHQVTQMGQEVILRCVPISNHLYFYWYRQILGQKVEFLVSFYNNEISEKSEIFDDQFSVERPDGSNFTLKIRSTKLEDSAMYFCASRDRGPINEKLFFGSGTQLSVL.

Details on this clone: Other DNA sequences from this sample encode an identical CDR3 as well. The chain couples TRBV27 to TRBJ1-6; D is unresolved. V shed 2 bases and J shed 5 bases, with 7 bases lying between them. The V gene's germline CDR1 is MNHEY and CDR2 SMNVEV (reference sequence). The CDR3 runs 14 residues. The CDR3 coding sequence is TGTGCCAGCAGTTTAAGGGAGAATAATTCACCCCTCCACTTT. Amino acids: CASSLRENNSPLHF.

The genes are TRBV6-4 and TRBJ2-3; 10 nucleotides match TRBD2. This CDR3 region has 16 residues. With V trimmed by 5 bases and J by 0 bases, 5 bases remained unmatched. Germline CDR1 and CDR2: MRHNA and SNTAGT. The CDR3 bases are TGTGCCAGCAGTTCCCTAGCGGGAGCTAGCACAGATACGCAGTATTTT. It yields the protein CASSSLAGASTDTQYF.

The J gene is TRBJ2-1, the V gene TRBV5-1, with 7 bases matching TRBD1. The CDR3 sequence is 14 residues long. J was trimmed by 2 bases and V by 3 bases; bases with no gene match: 2. Germline V gene lookup returns CDR1 SGHRS and CDR2 YFSETQ. This CDR3 is CASSSDRAYNEQFF. The CDR3 region has the DNA TGCGCCAGCAGCTCCGACAGGGCCTACAATGAGCAGTTCTTC. Complete variable domain (other parts from reference TRBV5-1 and TRBJ2-1): KAGVTQTPRYLIKTRGQQVTLSCSPISGHRSVSWYQQTPGQGLQFLFEYFSETQRNKGNFPGRFSGRQFSNSRSEMNVSTLELGDSALYLCASSSDRAYNEQFFGPGTRLTVL.

The chain is built from TRBV6-5 and TRBJ1-2; TRBD1 aligns across 9 bases. CDR1 is MNHEY, CDR2 SVGAGI, per germline. After removal of 6 bases from V and 3 bases from J, the junction contained 2 bases not matched to a gene. The CDR3 has 13 residues. CDR3 nucleotides: TGTGCCAGCAGCCGGGACAGGGACTATGGCTACACCTTC. It translates to CASSRDRDYGYTF.

This chain uses TRBV9 with TRBJ2-6, with 8 bases aligning to TRBD2. The CDR3 spans 16 residues. CDR1 SGDLS and CDR2 YYNGEE come from the germline V gene. Unmatched junction bases numbered 1, after V lost 1 base and J lost 1 base. This chain's CDR3 is CASSVIAGSGANVLTF. The CDR3 region has the DNA TGTGCCAGCAGCGTAATAGCGGGGTCTGGGGCCAACGTCCTGACTTTC.

V gene TRBV19 combines with J gene TRBJ2-6; TRBD1 matches at 7 bases. The CDR3 extends over 18 amino acids. CDR1 is LNHDA, CDR2 SQIVND, per germline (reference sequence). The J segment lost 0 bases and the V segment lost 5 bases, leaving 10 bases of the junction unmatched. The CDR3 region has the DNA TGTGCCAGTAGTTGGAAAATCCGACAGGGCTCTGGGGCCAACGTCCTGACTTTC. It specifies CASSWKIRQGSGANVLTF.

To note about this clone: This may stem from a read error, because a much larger clone lies one nucleotide away. The same CDR3 is also encoded by other DNA sequences in this sample. This chain uses TRBV7-9 with TRBJ1-2; maybe TRBD1 (6 bases). V was trimmed by 5 bases and J by 1 base, leaving 8 bases between them. The germline V gene encodes CDR1 SEHNR and CDR2 FQNEAQ (reference sequence). The CDR3 has 13 residues. The DNA for the CDR3 is TGTGCCAGCAGCCCACAGGGTAACTATGGCTACACCTTC. It is translated as CASSPQGNYGYTF.

The rearrangement joins TRBV15 to TRBJ2-7, with 7 bases fitting TRBD1. The CDR3 extends over 17 amino acids. From germline, CDR1 is LNHNV and CDR2 YYDKDF (reference sequence). V was clipped by 3 bases and J by 3 bases; unmatched bases: 14. CDR3 region: CATSRATGAGRNYEQYF. The CDR3 DNA reads as TGTGCCACCAGCAGGGCTACAGGGGCAGGCCGGAACTACGAGCAGTACTTC.

This clone has only one observation. The chain is built from TRBV7-6 and TRBJ1-2; D possibly corresponds to TRBD1 (5 bases). Germline values: CDR1 SGHVS, CDR2 FNYEAQ. There are 16 residues in the CDR3. Between the trimmed V and J ends, which lost 5 bases and 2 bases, there was a span of 18 bases. The CDR3 DNA reads as TGTGCCAGCAGCCCCTTCGCAGGACACCCAAACTATGGCTACACCTTC. Residues: CASSPFAGHPNYGYTF.

The V gene is TRBV7-2, the J gene TRBJ1-6; a weak D match, TRBD1 (6 bases). CDR3 length: 18 residues. Per the germline V gene, CDR1 is SGHTA and CDR2 is FQGNSA. V was cut by 0 bases and J by 4 bases, with 16 bases left in between. CDR3 in amino acids: CASSLAGAGLGYNSPLHF. The CDR3 nucleotides are TGTGCCAGCAGCTTAGCGGGGGCAGGGCTGGGTTATAATTCACCCCTCCACTTT.

The count of this clone is one. The chain uses TRBV12-3 or TRBV12-4 and TRBJ1-6; tentative D call: TRBD1 (6 bases). This CDR3 is built from 13 residues. Trimming took 9 bases from V and 7 from J, leaving 13 bases between them. The CDR3 sequence: CASGQRSNSPLHF. In nucleotides, the CDR3 is TGTGCCAGTGGACAGCGATCCAATTCACCCCTCCACTTT.

The chain recombines TRBV14 with TRBJ1-3; no clear D. The CDR3 contains 13 residues. Germline lookup yields CDR1 SGHDN and CDR2 FVKESK. Deletions cut 1 base from V and 4 bases from J, with 5 bases between. In nucleotides, the CDR3 is TGTGCCAGCAGCCAAGTACTCGGAAACACCATATATTTT. Amino acids: CASSQVLGNTIYF.

This sequence joins TRBV12-3 or TRBV12-4 and TRBJ2-7; weak D call: TRBD2 (6 bases). This CDR3 comprises 12 residues. Trimming stripped 5 bases from V and 6 bases from J, with 11 bases between. CDR3: CASSADYSEQYF. CDR3 DNA sequence: TGTGCCAGCAGTGCGGACTATTCCGAGCAGTACTTC.